The 30 T cell receptor beta chains below were found in one sample sequenced in a study of blood T cell repertoires in COVID-19. Assay used: immunoSEQ multiplex PCR; TCRdb lists only in-frame clones, some missing. The table records 360,000 or so clones, 85% to 90% of them present only once. Sequencing was carried out using PBMCs or T cells enriched from blood (not recorded which). The source is a woman aged 30 to 39 who had recovered from COVID-19.

This clone was picked up one time. The chain's CDR3 is CASSRMTGPKNTEAFF. The CDR3 bases are TGTGCCAGCAGCCGTATGACAGGGCCAAAGAACACTGAAGCTTTCTTT. V usage is TRBV11-2 and J usage is TRBJ1-1, with TRBD1 identical over 7 bases. Looked up from germline, CDR1 is SGHAT and CDR2 is FQNNGV. The J segment lost 1 base and the V segment lost 5 bases, leaving 10 bases of the junction unmatched. The length of the CDR3 is 16 residues.

There are a few counts of this clone. J is TRBJ2-7 and V is TRBV5-4; D gene uncertain. The ends were cut back, 0 bases at V and 0 bases at J, with 4 bases in the middle. The CDR3 runs 13 residues. Germline V gives CDR1 SGHNT, CDR2 YYREEE (reference sequence). The CDR3 nucleotides read TGTGCCAGCAGCTTGGACTTCTCCTACGAGCAGTACTTC. Amino acid sequence: CASSLDFSYEQYF.

The count of this clone is one. This chain links TRBV2 with TRBJ2-1; D is perhaps TRBD1 (6 bases). This CDR3 has 13 amino acids. The germline gives CDR1 SNHLY, CDR2 FYNNEI. Trimming took off 5 bases at V and 10 bases at J, with 15 bases between the two ends. The CDR3 nucleotides read TGTGCCAGCAGTAGAAGGGGGACGGGGGAGCAGTTCTTC. Its translation is CASSRRGTGEQFF.

This clone came up once. V usage is TRBV13 and J usage is TRBJ1-1; the D gene is possibly TRBD1 (6 bases). The CDR3 is made up of 15 amino acids. V shed 6 bases and J shed 1 base, with 15 bases lying between them. From germline, CDR1 is PRHDT and CDR2 FYEKMQ (reference sequence). CDR3 bases: TGTGCCAGCAGTCTGGGGGGGCGTAGGAACACTGAAGCTTTCTTT. Its translation is CASSLGGRRNTEAFF.

V usage is TRBV7-2 and J usage is TRBJ1-3; D unresolved. Looked up from germline, CDR1 is SGHTA and CDR2 is FQGNSA. The CDR3 has 17 amino acids. Deletions cut 2 bases from V and 0 bases from J, with 14 bases between. CDR3 nucleotide sequence: TGTGCCAGCAGCTTAAGTGGGCTTGCCTACTCTGGAAACACCATATATTTT. Protein sequence: CASSLSGLAYSGNTIYF.

This clone has a single count. The CDR3: CATRGSGTEAFF. CDR3 in DNA: TGTGCCACCAGGGGGAGCGGCACTGAAGCTTTCTTT. The rearrangement uses TRBV24-1 and TRBJ1-1; no definite D call. V lost 7 bases and J 4 bases, leaving 9 bases between the germline ends. CDR1 KGHDR and CDR2 SFDVKD come from the germline V gene. The CDR3 is 12 residues long.

Only one count was recorded for this clone. The chain joins TRBV28 to TRBJ1-1, with 7 bases fitting TRBD1. Trimming took 6 bases from V and 6 from J; bases not matched to a gene: 1. Per the germline V gene, CDR1 is MDHEN and CDR2 is SYDVKM. The CDR3 spans 11 residues. CDR3 amino acids: CASRTGAEAFF. The CDR3 DNA reads as TGTGCCAGCAGAACAGGGGCTGAAGCTTTCTTT.

This clone has just one count. The chain combines TRBV6-4 with TRBJ2-6; D is possibly TRBD1 (5 bases). With 4 bases removed from V and 0 bases from J, the gap between germline ends came to 10 bases. Germline CDR1 and CDR2: MRHNA and SNTAGT. CDR3 length equals 16 residues. CDR3 in DNA: TGTGCCAGCAGTGCAAGGGGCATCTCTGGGGCCAACGTCCTGACTTTC. Amino acid sequence: CASSARGISGANVLTF.

The chain combines TRBV15 with TRBJ2-7, with 9 bases aligning to TRBD1. CDR1 is LNHNV and CDR2 is YYDKDF in the germline V gene (reference sequence). CDR3 length equals 15 residues. V trimming: 0 bases; J trimming: 2 bases; junction bases outside the gene matches: 2. The CDR3 bases are TGTGCCACCAGCAGAGAAAGGACAGGGGCCTACGAGCAGTACTTC. Residues: CATSRERTGAYEQYF. The full variable domain, rest sourced from reference TRBV15 and TRBJ2-7, is DAMVIQNPRYQVTQFGKPVTLSCSQTLNHNVMYWYQQKSSQAPKLLFHYYDKDFNNEADTPDNFQSRRPNTSFCFLDIRSPGLGDTAMYLCATSRERTGAYEQYFGPGTRLTVT.

J is TRBJ2-5 and V is TRBV5-4, with 9 bases lining up with TRBD2. The CDR3 contains 16 residues. V lost 0 bases and J lost 4; bases outside the gene matches: 7. CDR1 SGHNT and CDR2 YYREEE come from the germline V gene (reference sequence). CDR3 nucleotides: TGTGCCAGCAGCTTGGTGGGCGGGGGGGCCGGAGAGACCCAGTACTTC. Its translation: CASSLVGGGAGETQYF.

This chain connects TRBV7-2 to TRBJ2-1, with no clear D. Per germline, CDR1 SGHTA and CDR2 FQGNSA. V was pared by 0 bases and J by 2 bases, with 8 bases between. The CDR3 sequence is 15 residues long. CDR3 sequence: CASSLAYGAYNEQFF. CDR3 sequence (DNA): TGTGCCAGCAGCTTAGCGTACGGAGCCTACAATGAGCAGTTCTTC.

The genes are TRBV28 and TRBJ1-2, with D perhaps matching TRBD1 (6 bases). The CDR3 covers 12 residues. Per germline, CDR1 MDHEN and CDR2 SYDVKM. Trimming pared 1 base from V and 11 bases from J, leaving 11 bases between. The DNA for the CDR3 is TGTGCCAGCAGTTTATATCAGGGGTGGTACACCTTC. Its translation: CASSLYQGWYTF.

This clone was seen just once. The rearrangement links TRBV27 to TRBJ1-4, with TRBD1 identical over 8 bases. There are 15 residues in the CDR3. Germline V gene data show CDR1 as MNHEY and CDR2 as SMNVEV (reference sequence). V was clipped by 5 bases and J by 7 bases; unmatched bases: 9. Here the CDR3 reads CASSPLTGAGEKLFF. Here the CDR3 DNA reads TGTGCCAGCAGTCCCTTGACAGGGGCCGGTGAAAAACTGTTTTTT. Filled out from reference TRBV27 and TRBJ1-4, the complete variable domain reads EAQVTQNPRYLITVTGKKLTVTCSQNMNHEYMSWYRQDPGLGLRQIYYSMNVEVTDKGDVPEGYKVSRKEKRNFPLILESPSPNQTSLYFCASSPLTGAGEKLFFGSGTQLSVL.

The chain links TRBV28 to TRBJ1-1; D gene ambiguous. The CDR3 is 15 residues long. Germline CDR1 and CDR2: MDHEN and SYDVKM. Trimming stripped 4 bases from V and 1 base from J, with 13 bases between. CDR3 protein: CASSSRGGENTEAFF. In DNA, the CDR3 is TGTGCCAGCAGTTCCCGCGGAGGTGAGAACACTGAAGCTTTCTTT.

This clone was seen once. The V call is TRBV19, the J call TRBJ2-5; tentative D call: TRBD1 (6 bases). V lost 3 bases to trimming and J lost 5 bases, with 13 bases between them. This CDR3 has 14 amino acids. The germline V gene has CDR1 LNHDA and CDR2 SQIVND (reference sequence). The CDR3 protein is CASSIGGGWETQYF. CDR3 coding DNA: TGTGCCAGTAGTATTGGTGGGGGCTGGGAGACCCAGTACTTC.

J is TRBJ2-7 and V is TRBV5-1, with D perhaps matching TRBD2 (6 bases). The ends were cut back, 1 base at V and 3 bases at J, with 11 bases in the middle. CDR1 SGHRS and CDR2 YFSETQ come from the germline V gene. The CDR3 consists of 14 residues. The CDR3 reads CASSLTGAGYEQYF. The CDR3 DNA is TGCGCCAGCAGCTTGACGGGAGCCGGCTACGAGCAGTACTTC.

This clone showed up just a few times. The rearrangement links TRBV15 to TRBJ2-1, with D possibly TRBD1 on 5 matching bases. This CDR3 comprises 16 residues. CDR1 and CDR2 from the germline V gene are LNHNV and YYDKDF (reference sequence). The V end lost 1 base, the J end lost 8 bases, and 18 bases lay between the germline ends. The CDR3 DNA is TGTGCCACCAGCAGAGTCCAGGGTCTAGGGTTTGATGAGCAGTTCTTC. Protein product: CATSRVQGLGFDEQFF.

V gene TRBV30 combines with J gene TRBJ2-1; 10 bases match TRBD2. The CDR3 contains 15 residues. CDR1 and CDR2 from the germline V gene are GTSNPN and SVGIG (reference sequence). The V gene end was trimmed by 2 bases and the J gene end by 7 bases; junction bases not matched to a gene: 8. The CDR3 nucleotides read TGTGCCTGGAGTACTGGGGCTAGCGGGGGAAATGAGCAGTTCTTC. This sequence encodes CAWSTGASGGNEQFF.

This chain connects TRBV15 to TRBJ2-2; 8 nucleotides agree with TRBD2. Germline loops: CDR1 LNHNV, CDR2 YYDKDF (reference sequence). V gave up 0 bases and J gave up 7 bases; unmatched junction bases: 10. There are 17 residues in the CDR3. The chain's CDR3 is CATSRDMGGRIGGELFF. Written as DNA, the CDR3 is TGTGCCACCAGCAGAGATATGGGCGGGAGGATCGGCGGGGAGCTGTTTTTT.

CDR3 region: CASSSAPGAGELFF. The CDR3 bases are TGTGCCAGCAGCTCTGCCCCAGGGGCCGGGGAGCTGTTTTTT. V and J are TRBV7-2 and TRBJ2-2; possibly TRBD1 for D (6 bases). The germline V gene has CDR1 SGHTA and CDR2 FQGNSA. The CDR3 loop spans 14 amino acids. V was trimmed by 4 bases and J by 6 bases, leaving 12 bases between them.

The gene calls are TRBV7-3 and TRBJ1-1; 9 bases are a match to TRBD1. CDR1 is SGHTA and CDR2 is FQGTGA in the germline V gene. This CDR3 region has 13 residues. The V and J ends lost 4 bases and 6 bases, in that order; junction bases with no gene match: 3. The DNA of the CDR3 is TGTGCCAGCAGCTCCAGACAGGGGGCTGAAGCTTTCTTT. This codes for CASSSRQGAEAFF.

This chain connects TRBV3-1 (or the pseudogene TRBV3-2) to TRBJ1-1; D perhaps matches TRBD1 (5 bases). Trimming pared 0 bases from V and 8 bases from J, leaving 13 bases between. Germline CDR1 reads LGHDT; CDR2 reads YNNKEL (reference sequence). The CDR3 extends over 14 amino acids. In DNA, the CDR3 is TGTGCCAGCAGCCAAGAGTTGGGGGGGGACGAAGCTTTCTTT. Protein: CASSQELGGDEAFF.

The rearrangement uses TRBV6-5 and TRBJ1-3; no definite D call. The germline V gene encodes CDR1 MNHEY and CDR2 SVGAGI. The CDR3 totals 13 residues. With 7 bases removed from V and 0 bases from J, the gap between germline ends came to 7 bases. The CDR3 DNA is TGTGCCAGCATGTCAGTCTCTGGAAACACCATATATTTT. Translating it yields CASMSVSGNTIYF.

V and J are TRBV5-1 and TRBJ2-7, with TRBD1 matching 10 bases. Germline CDR1 reads SGHRS; CDR2 reads YFSETQ. The trim removed 3 bases at V and 5 bases at J, leaving 8 bases unmatched. This CDR3 spans 15 amino acids. CDR3 protein: CASSSSRDRGHEQYF. CDR3 bases: TGCGCCAGCAGCTCCTCCCGGGACAGGGGCCACGAGCAGTACTTC.

J is TRBJ2-5 and V is TRBV7-9; the D gene is possibly TRBD1 (5 bases). CDR1 and CDR2 from the germline V gene are SEHNR and FQNEAQ (reference sequence). Trimming left V 8 bases short and J 4 bases short, with 17 bases between. This CDR3 has 14 residues. CDR3: CASSFNPGLETQYF. The CDR3 bases are TGTGCCAGCTCCTTCAATCCAGGGCTAGAGACCCAGTACTTC.

The genes are TRBV6-5 and TRBJ2-1, with 9 bases identical to TRBD2. V lost 6 bases to trimming and J lost 6 bases; unmatched junction nucleotides: 9. CDR3 length: 15 amino acids. Germline assignment: CDR1 MNHEY and CDR2 SVGAGI. DNA of the CDR3: TGTGCCAGCAGAGACGCGACTAGCGGATTCAATGAGCAGTTCTTC. Encoded protein: CASRDATSGFNEQFF.

The chain couples TRBV3-1 (or the pseudogene TRBV3-2) to TRBJ2-7; D gene unclear. V lost 1 base and J lost 7, with 11 bases in between. The CDR3 is made up of 13 amino acids. Germline CDR1 LGHDT, CDR2 YNNKEL (reference sequence). The CDR3 here is CASSQGLRWEQYF. The CDR3 DNA is TGTGCCAGCAGCCAAGGCCTGCGTTGGGAGCAGTACTTC.

This clone was seen a single time. Additional DNA sequences in this sample encode the identical CDR3. This chain joins TRBV6-5 and TRBJ1-4; D is perhaps TRBD1 (6 bases). V lost 2 bases and J lost 5, with 6 bases in between. Germline CDR1 reads MNHEY; CDR2 reads SVGAGI. This CDR3 region has 13 residues. Here the CDR3 DNA reads TGTGCCAGCAGTTACAGGGGGAATGAAAAACTGTTTTTT. Translation: CASSYRGNEKLFF.

This clone turned up a few times. The chain uses TRBV7-2 and TRBJ2-6, with 7 bases lining up with TRBD1. Per germline, CDR1 SGHTA and CDR2 FQGNSA. With V trimmed by 7 bases and J by 0 bases, 6 bases remained unmatched. This CDR3 region has 16 residues. CDR3 residues: CASNGQVVSGANVLTF. DNA for the CDR3: TGTGCCAGCAACGGACAGGTCGTCTCTGGGGCCAACGTCCTGACTTTC.

The CDR3 here is CASRVRGPEAFF. CDR3 sequence (DNA): TGTGCCAGCAGAGTTAGGGGTCCTGAAGCTTTCTTT. The J gene is TRBJ1-1, the V gene TRBV28; possible D gene TRBD1, 5 bases. Germline CDR1 reads MDHEN; CDR2 reads SYDVKM. Deletions cut 6 bases from V and 6 bases from J, with 11 bases between. The CDR3 totals 12 residues.